These 11 T cell receptor beta chains were sequenced from one sample in a study of cytomegalovirus exposure and HLA in healthy donors. The PCR was carried out with 60 Vbeta primers and 13 Jbeta primers. Generated by immunoSEQ multiplex PCR, the TCRdb table keeps only in-frame clones and is missing some. The table has about 170,000 clones, about 79% seen once; the top ten hold about 2.2%. The sequenced material came from PBMCs. The receptors originated from a woman between 45 and 65 years old in good health and CMV-seronegative.

In regard to this clone: Its ends do not fully match the called genes, so a read error is possible. This chain uses TRBV4-2 with TRBJ1-4, with 9 bases lining up with TRBD1. The CDR3 totals 16 residues. Germline V gene data show CDR1 as LGHNA and CDR2 as YNFKEQ. Here the CDR3 reads CASSKEPDRGSEKLFF. For the CDR3, the DNA is TGTGCCAGCAGCAAAGAACCGGACAGGGGAAGCGAAAAACTGTTTTTT.

The chain has TRBV5-1 and TRBJ1-2, with D perhaps matching TRBD1 (6 bases). CDR1 and CDR2 from the germline V gene are SGHRS and YFSETQ. V was clipped by 7 bases and J by 8 bases, with 15 bases between them. The CDR3 extends over 12 amino acids. The DNA for the CDR3 is TGCGCCAGCCAGGGGCCAGAAGAAGGCTACACCTTC. Translated, it gives CASQGPEEGYTF. Full variable domain (rest looked up from reference TRBV5-1 and TRBJ1-2): KAGVTQTPRYLIKTRGQQVTLSCSPISGHRSVSWYQQTPGQGLQFLFEYFSETQRNKGNFPGRFSGRQFSNSRSEMNVSTLELGDSALYLCASQGPEEGYTFGSGTRLTVV.

This clone was seen a single time. The CDR3 here is CASSQERGWAEAFF. The CDR3 DNA reads as TGTGCCAGCAGCCAAGAGCGGGGGTGGGCTGAAGCTTTCTTT. V usage is TRBV14 and J usage is TRBJ1-1; D might be TRBD1 (5 bases). Germline loops: CDR1 SGHDN, CDR2 FVKESK. The CDR3 covers 14 residues. V dropped 0 bases and J dropped 6 bases, with 11 bases sitting between them.

The J gene is TRBJ2-3, the V gene TRBV11-3; 9 bases match TRBD2. This CDR3 comprises 14 residues. Germline V gene lookup returns CDR1 SGHNT and CDR2 YENEEA. The V and J ends lost 5 bases and 5 bases, in that order; junction bases with no gene match: 5. CDR3 nucleotide sequence: TGTGCCAGCAGCGGCGGGAGGGCCGAAGATACGCAGTATTTT. Translation: CASSGGRAEDTQYF.

The sample holds a few counts of this clone. The chain joins TRBV5-1 to TRBJ2-7; 7 nucleotides align to TRBD1. There are 14 residues in the CDR3. Unmatched junction bases numbered 2, after V lost 0 bases and J lost 2 bases. Germline CDR1 is SGHRS and CDR2 is YFSETQ. This chain's CDR3 is CASSLGQGPYEQYF. The CDR3 bases are TGCGCCAGCAGCTTGGGACAGGGTCCCTACGAGCAGTACTTC.

The chain carries TRBV9 and TRBJ2-1, with 8 bases matching TRBD2. Germline-derived CDR1 and CDR2 are SGDLS and YYNGEE. The CDR3 totals 16 residues. Unmatched junction bases numbered 8, after V lost 5 bases and J lost 1 base. In DNA, the CDR3 is TGTGCCAGCAGTGTACTAGCGGATCAATCCTACAATGAGCAGTTCTTC. Translation: CASSVLADQSYNEQFF.

The chain carries TRBV7-2 and TRBJ1-2; D not resolved. This CDR3 spans 12 amino acids. V was cut by 5 bases and J by 7 bases, with 11 bases left in between. Germline V gene sequence: CDR1 SGHTA, CDR2 FQGNSA. CDR3 amino acids: CASSPAGIGYTF. The CDR3 region has the DNA TGTGCCAGCAGCCCAGCAGGCATTGGCTACACCTTC. The full variable domain, in which reference TRBV7-2 and TRBJ1-2 provide the parts outside the CDR3, is GAGVSQSPSNKVTEKGKDVELRCDPISGHTALYWYRQSLGQGLEFLIYFQGNSAPDKSGLPSDRFSAERTGGSVSTLTIQRTQQEDSAVYLCASSPAGIGYTFGSGTRLTVV.

V usage is TRBV6-6 and J usage is TRBJ1-1; 8 bases agree with TRBD1. Unmatched junction bases numbered 5, after V lost 11 bases and J lost 0 bases. This CDR3 is 13 amino acids long. Looked up from germline, CDR1 is MNHNY and CDR2 is SVGAGI (reference sequence). CDR3 DNA: TGTGCCGGAAGGACAGGGATGAACACTGAAGCTTTCTTT. It specifies CAGRTGMNTEAFF.

The V gene is TRBV5-4, the J gene TRBJ2-3, with 10 bases aligning to TRBD2. Germline assignment: CDR1 SGHNT and CDR2 YYREEE (reference sequence). J gave up 2 bases and V 4 bases, and 4 bases lay outside the gene matches. This CDR3 region has 15 residues. DNA of the CDR3: TGTGCCAGCAGCCAAGGGACTAGCGTCACAGATACGCAGTATTTT. Translated, it gives CASSQGTSVTDTQYF.

The chain recombines TRBV9 with TRBJ2-2, with a weak D call TRBD2 (6 bases). Trimming pared 0 bases from V and 5 bases from J, leaving 14 bases between. Looked up from germline, CDR1 is SGDLS and CDR2 is YYNGEE. This CDR3 is 16 amino acids long. The DNA of the CDR3 is TGTGCCAGCAGCGTAGTTTCCGGGGCGGGAACCGGGGAGCTGTTTTTT. This sequence encodes CASSVVSGAGTGELFF.

This clone was counted between two and nine times. V is TRBV28 and J is TRBJ1-6, with D possibly TRBD1 on 6 matching bases. Germline values: CDR1 MDHEN, CDR2 SYDVKM. The CDR3 totals 13 residues. The V end was cut by 7 bases, the J end by 7 bases, with 11 bases between. Here the CDR3 reads CASIPRGNSPLHF. For the CDR3, the DNA is TGTGCCAGCATCCCTAGGGGGAATTCACCCCTCCACTTT.